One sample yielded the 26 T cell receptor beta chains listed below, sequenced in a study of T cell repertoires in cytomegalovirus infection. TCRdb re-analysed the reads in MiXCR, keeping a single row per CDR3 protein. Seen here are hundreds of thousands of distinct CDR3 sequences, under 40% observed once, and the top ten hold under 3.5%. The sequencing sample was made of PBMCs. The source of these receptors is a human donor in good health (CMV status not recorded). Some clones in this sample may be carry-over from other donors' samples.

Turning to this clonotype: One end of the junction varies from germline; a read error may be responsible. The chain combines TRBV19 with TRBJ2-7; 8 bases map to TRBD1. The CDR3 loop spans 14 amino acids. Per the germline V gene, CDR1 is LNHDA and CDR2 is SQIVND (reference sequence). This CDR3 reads CASRTGTGAYEKYF. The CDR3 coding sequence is TGTGCAAGTAGAACCGGGACAGGAGCCTACGAGAAGTACTTC.

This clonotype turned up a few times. The CDR3 coding sequence is TGCGCCAGCAGCCCCGATGTGGCGCGCACCGGGGAGCTGTTTTTT. The encoded protein is CASSPDVARTGELFF. The rearrangement uses TRBV4-1 and TRBJ2-2; no reliable D call. The CDR3 runs 15 residues. Germline V gene lookup returns CDR1 MGHRA and CDR2 YSYEKL. Trimming shortened V by 4 bases and J by 4 bases, and 13 bases separated the two germline ends.

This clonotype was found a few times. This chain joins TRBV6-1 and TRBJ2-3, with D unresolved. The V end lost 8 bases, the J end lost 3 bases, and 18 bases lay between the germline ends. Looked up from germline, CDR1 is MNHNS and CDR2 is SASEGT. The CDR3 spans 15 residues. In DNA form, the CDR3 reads TGTGCCAGCCCTGTAGGGCAGGTACCGACAGATACGCAGTATTTT. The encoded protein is CASPVGQVPTDTQYF.

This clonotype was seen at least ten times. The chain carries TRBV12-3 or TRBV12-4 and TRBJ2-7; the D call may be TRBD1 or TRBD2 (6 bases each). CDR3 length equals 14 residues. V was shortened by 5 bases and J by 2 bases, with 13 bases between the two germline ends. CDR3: CASSLGGSPYEQYF. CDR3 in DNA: TGTGCCAGCAGTCTAGGGGGGAGTCCCTACGAGCAGTACTTC.

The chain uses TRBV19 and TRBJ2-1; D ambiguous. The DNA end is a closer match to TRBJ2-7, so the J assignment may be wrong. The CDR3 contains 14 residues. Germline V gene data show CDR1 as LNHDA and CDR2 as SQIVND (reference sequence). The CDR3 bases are TGTGCCAGTAGTATAGATCCCCGATACAACGAGCAGTACTTC. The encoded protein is CASSIDPRYNEQYF.

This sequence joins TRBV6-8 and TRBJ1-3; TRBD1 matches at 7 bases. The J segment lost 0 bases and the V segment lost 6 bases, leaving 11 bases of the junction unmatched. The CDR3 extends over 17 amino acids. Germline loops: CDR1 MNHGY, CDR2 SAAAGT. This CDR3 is CASSLTRGQLSGNTIYF. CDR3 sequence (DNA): TGTGCCAGCAGCCTGACCCGGGGACAGCTCTCTGGAAACACCATATATTTT.

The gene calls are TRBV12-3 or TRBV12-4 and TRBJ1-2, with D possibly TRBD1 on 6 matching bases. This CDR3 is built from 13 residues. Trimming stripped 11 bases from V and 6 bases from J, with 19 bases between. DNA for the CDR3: TGTGCCTGCACAGGGAATTCCAACGATGGCTACACCTTC. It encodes CACTGNSNDGYTF.

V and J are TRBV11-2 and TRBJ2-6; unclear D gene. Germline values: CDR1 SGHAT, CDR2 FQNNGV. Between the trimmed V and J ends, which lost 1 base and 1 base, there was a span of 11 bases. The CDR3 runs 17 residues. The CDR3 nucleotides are TGTGCCAGCAGCTTAGTACCTATGACGTCTGGGGCCAACGTCCTGACTTTC. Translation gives CASSLVPMTSGANVLTF.

CDR3 in DNA: TGCGCCAGCAGCAAACTCCGGGACAGGGAGGAGGAGCAGTACTTC. Its protein is CASSKLRDREEEQYF. V and J are TRBV4-1 and TRBJ2-7, with 9 bases that match TRBD1. Germline CDR1 and CDR2: MGHRA and YSYEKL. This CDR3 is 15 amino acids long. Losses at the gene ends were 5 bases for V and 7 bases for J; bases not matched to a gene: 12.

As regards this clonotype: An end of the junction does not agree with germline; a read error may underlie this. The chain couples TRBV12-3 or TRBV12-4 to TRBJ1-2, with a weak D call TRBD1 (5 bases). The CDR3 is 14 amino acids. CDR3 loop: CASSSRGGNYCYTF. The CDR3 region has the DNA TGTGCCAGCAGTAGCCGCGGGGGTAACTATTGCTACACCTTC.

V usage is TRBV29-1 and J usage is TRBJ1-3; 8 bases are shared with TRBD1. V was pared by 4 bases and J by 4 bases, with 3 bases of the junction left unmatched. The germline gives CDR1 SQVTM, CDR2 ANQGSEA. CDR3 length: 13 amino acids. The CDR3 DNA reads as TGCAGCGTTGCAGACAGGGGCGGAAACACCATATATTTT. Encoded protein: CSVADRGGNTIYF.

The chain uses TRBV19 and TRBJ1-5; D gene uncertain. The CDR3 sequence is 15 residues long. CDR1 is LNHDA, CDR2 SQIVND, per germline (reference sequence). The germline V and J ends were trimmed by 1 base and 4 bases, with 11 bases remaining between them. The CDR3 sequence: CASSIVARPNQPQHF. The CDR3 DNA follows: TGTGCCAGTAGTATAGTTGCCCGACCGAATCAGCCCCAGCATTTT.

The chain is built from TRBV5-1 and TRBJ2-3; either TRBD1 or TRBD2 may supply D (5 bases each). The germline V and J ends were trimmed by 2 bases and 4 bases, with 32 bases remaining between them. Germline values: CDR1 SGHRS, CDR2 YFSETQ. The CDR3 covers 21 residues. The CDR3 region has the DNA TGCGCCAGCAGCTTCGCCCCGCCGGGACCCACCGGGCCTTCGGCGGCAGATACGCAGTATTTT. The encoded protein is CASSFAPPGPTGPSAADTQYF.

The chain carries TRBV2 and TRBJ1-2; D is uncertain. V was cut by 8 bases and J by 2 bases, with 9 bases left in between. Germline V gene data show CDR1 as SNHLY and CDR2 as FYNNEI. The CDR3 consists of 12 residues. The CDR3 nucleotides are TGTGCCAGCCTGCGAATCAACTATGGCTACACCTTC. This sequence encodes CASLRINYGYTF.

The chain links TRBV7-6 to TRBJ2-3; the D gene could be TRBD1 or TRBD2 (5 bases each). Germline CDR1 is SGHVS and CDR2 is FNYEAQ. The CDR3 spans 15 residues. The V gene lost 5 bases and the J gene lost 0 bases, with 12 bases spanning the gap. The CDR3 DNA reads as TGTGCCAGCAGCACGGGACGCCTGAGCACAGATACGCAGTATTTT. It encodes CASSTGRLSTDTQYF.

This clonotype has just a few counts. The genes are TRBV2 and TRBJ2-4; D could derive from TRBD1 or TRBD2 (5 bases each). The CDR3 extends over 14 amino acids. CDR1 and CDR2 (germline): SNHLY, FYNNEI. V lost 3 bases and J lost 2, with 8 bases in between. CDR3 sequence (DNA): TGTGCCAGCAGTGAGAGGGGATCCAAAAACATTCAGTACTTC. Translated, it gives CASSERGSKNIQYF.

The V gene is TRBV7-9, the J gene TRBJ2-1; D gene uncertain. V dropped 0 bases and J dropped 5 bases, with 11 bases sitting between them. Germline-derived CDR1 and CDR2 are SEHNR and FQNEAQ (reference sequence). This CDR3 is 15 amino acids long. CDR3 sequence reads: CASSLARMDHNEQFF. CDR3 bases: TGTGCCAGCAGCTTAGCCCGTATGGACCACAATGAGCAGTTCTTC. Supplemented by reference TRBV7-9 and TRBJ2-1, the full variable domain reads DTGVSQNPRHKITKRGQNVTFRCDPISEHNRLYWYRQTLGQGPEFLTYFQNEAQLEKSRLLSDRFSAERPKGSFSTLEIQRTEQGDSAMYLCASSLARMDHNEQFFGPGTRLTVL.

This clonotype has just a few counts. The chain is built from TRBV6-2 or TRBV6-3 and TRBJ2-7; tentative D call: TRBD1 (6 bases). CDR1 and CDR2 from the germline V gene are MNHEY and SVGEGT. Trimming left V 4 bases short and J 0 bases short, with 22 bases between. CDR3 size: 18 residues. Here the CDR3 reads CASSFIVTGTTNSYEQYF. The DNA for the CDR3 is TGTGCCAGCAGTTTTATTGTCACCGGGACAACTAACTCCTACGAGCAGTACTTC.

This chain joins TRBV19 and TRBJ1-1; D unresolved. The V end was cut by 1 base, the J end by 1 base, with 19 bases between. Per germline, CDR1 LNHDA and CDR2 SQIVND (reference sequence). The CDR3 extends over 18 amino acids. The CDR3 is CASSIVGRGLRKNTEAFF. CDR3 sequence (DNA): TGTGCCAGTAGTATAGTCGGTCGGGGTCTGCGTAAGAACACTGAAGCTTTCTTT.

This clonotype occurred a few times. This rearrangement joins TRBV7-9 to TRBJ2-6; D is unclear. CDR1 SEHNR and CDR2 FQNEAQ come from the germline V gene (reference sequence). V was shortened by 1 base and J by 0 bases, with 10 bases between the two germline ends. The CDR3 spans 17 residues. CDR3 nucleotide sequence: TGTGCCAGCAGCTTAGGTGGCCTTAGCTCTGGGGCCAACGTCCTGACTTTC. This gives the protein CASSLGGLSSGANVLTF.

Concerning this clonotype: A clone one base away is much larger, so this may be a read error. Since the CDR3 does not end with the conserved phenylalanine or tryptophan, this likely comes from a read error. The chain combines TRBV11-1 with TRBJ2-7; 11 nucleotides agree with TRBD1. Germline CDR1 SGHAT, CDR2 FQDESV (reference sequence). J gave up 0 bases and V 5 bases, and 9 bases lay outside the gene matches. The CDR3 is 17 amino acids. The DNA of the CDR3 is TGTGCCAGCAGCCCAAAGGTCGGGACAGGGGGCTCCTACGAGCAGTACTGC. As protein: CASSPKVGTGGSYEQYC.

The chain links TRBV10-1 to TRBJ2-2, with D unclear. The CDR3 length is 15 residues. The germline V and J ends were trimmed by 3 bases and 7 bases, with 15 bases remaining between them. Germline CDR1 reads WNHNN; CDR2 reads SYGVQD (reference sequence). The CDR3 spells CASSEVEGYYGELFF. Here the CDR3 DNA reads TGCGCCAGCAGTGAAGTTGAAGGGTACTACGGGGAGCTGTTTTTT.

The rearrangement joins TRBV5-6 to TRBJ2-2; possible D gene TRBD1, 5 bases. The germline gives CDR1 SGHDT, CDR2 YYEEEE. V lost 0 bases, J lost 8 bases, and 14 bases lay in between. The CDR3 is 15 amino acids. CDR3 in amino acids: CASSLAATENGELFF. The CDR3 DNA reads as TGTGCCAGCAGCTTGGCCGCGACAGAGAATGGGGAGCTGTTTTTT.

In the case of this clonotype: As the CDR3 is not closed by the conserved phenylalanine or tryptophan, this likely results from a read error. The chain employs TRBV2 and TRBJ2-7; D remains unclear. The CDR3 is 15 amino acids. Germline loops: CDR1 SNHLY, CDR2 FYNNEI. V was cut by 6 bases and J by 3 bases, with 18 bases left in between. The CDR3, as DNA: TGTGCCAGCAGGCCCACCTTTCCCCGTAACTACGAGCAGTACTTA. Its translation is CASRPTFPRNYEQYL.

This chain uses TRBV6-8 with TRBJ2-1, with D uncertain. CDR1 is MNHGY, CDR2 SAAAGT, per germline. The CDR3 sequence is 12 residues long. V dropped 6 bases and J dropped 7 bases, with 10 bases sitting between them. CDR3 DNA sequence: TGTGCCAGCAGCCCGCACGGGAATGAGCAGTTCTTC. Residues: CASSPHGNEQFF.

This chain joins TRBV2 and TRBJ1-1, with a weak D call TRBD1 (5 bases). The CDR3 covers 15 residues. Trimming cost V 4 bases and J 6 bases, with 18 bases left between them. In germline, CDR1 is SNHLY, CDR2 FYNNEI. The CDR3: CASSARRVVGAEAFF. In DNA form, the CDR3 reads TGTGCCAGCAGTGCGCGCAGGGTTGTCGGGGCTGAAGCTTTCTTT.